This T cell receptor (beta chain) was identified in a study of blood T cell repertoires in COVID-19. Study members were between about 18 and 95 years old and lived in 24 US regions. Participant reports of clinical history set cohort assignment. Shortly before study entry, within 2 weeks, exposed participants had met a COVID-19 case. The germline V gene has CDR1 KGHSH and CDR2 LQKENI. J was trimmed by 3 bases and V by 1 base; bases with no gene match: 6. The CDR3 contains 17 residues. Original methodology: Amplifying reference gene primers gave estimates of nucleated cell counts. Profiling relied on immunoSEQ multiplex PCR, and the TCRdb table lists in-frame clones only, not all of them. V, J and clone size are taken as reported in that table, and D and trimming were inferred from the DNA itself. The table includes approximately 310,000 clones, 85% detected once.

This receptor was taken from a woman aged 30 to 39 who had been exposed to COVID-19. The V and J genes are TRBV18 and TRBJ2-2; the match to TRBD2 covers 9 bases. The sequenced sample was PBMCs or T cells enriched from blood (not recorded which). The CDR3 DNA follows: TGTGCCAGCTCACCACGTCGAGCGGGGGGTCACACCGGGGAGCTGTTTTTT. Translated: CASSPRRAGGHTGELFF.